Below, 8 T cell receptor beta chains from the same sample are listed, as sequenced in a study of T-cell memory formation after mild COVID-19 (dated by TCRdb to the early 2020s). The protocol used for the library was 5' RACE. The sequencer was an Illumina NovaSeq 6000. Using fastp trimming at Q25 and MiXCR clonotype assembly, TCRdb reanalyzed the public sequencing data and kept in-frame beta chains. A single entry per CDR3 protein holds the most common genes and DNA from its merged rows. The sample data list 550,000 to 700,000 distinct CDR3 sequences, and about 18% of these were observed just once. Around 7.8% of the sample lies in the top ten. The sample consisted of PBMCs or a T cell subset sorted from them (not recorded which). Receptors were obtained from an adult woman who had mild COVID-19 (a few samples of this study predate the infection). The sample titles of this study are shuffled in the database, so cell type and time point are left out; the donor was told from shared clones.

The chain recombines TRBV6-2 or TRBV6-3 with TRBJ1-1; tentative D call: TRBD1 (5 bases). The CDR3 is 14 residues long. The ends were cut back, 2 bases at V and 4 bases at J, with 11 bases in the middle. Germline V lookup: CDR1 MNHEY, CDR2 SVGEGT. The CDR3 is CASSYGGLSTEAFF. The CDR3 DNA sequence: TGTGCCAGCAGTTACGGGGGTTTAAGCACTGAAGCTTTCTTT.

The chain uses TRBV24-1 and TRBJ1-2; unclear D gene. The CDR3 extends over 14 amino acids. Germline CDR1 KGHDR, CDR2 SFDVKD. V was shortened by 5 bases and J by 5 bases, with 14 bases between the two germline ends. DNA for the CDR3: TGTGCCACCAGTGGAGAGGGCAGGAGGTATGGCTACACCTTC. Amino acids: CATSGEGRRYGYTF.

The rearrangement joins TRBV7-3 to TRBJ2-1; possibly TRBD2 for D (6 bases). Per germline, CDR1 SGHTA and CDR2 FQGTGA. V shed 4 bases and J shed 1 base, with 14 bases lying between them. This CDR3 contains 16 residues. CDR3 region: CASSYRYRGSYNEQFF. For the CDR3, the DNA is TGTGCCAGCAGCTACCGCTACCGGGGGTCCTACAATGAGCAGTTCTTC.

This clonotype has just a few counts. The chain combines TRBV15 with TRBJ2-7, with 7 bases aligning to TRBD1. The CDR3 covers 15 residues. The germline gives CDR1 LNHNV, CDR2 YYDKDF (reference sequence). V lost 5 bases, J lost 0 bases, and 7 bases stayed unmatched. This chain's CDR3 is CATSVDRASSYEQYF. CDR3 DNA: TGTGCCACCAGCGTCGACAGGGCTAGCTCCTACGAGCAGTACTTC.

This clonotype was seen only a few times. The chain combines TRBV27 with TRBJ2-7; 11 bases fit TRBD2. The CDR3 has 15 residues. Germline V gene lookup returns CDR1 MNHEY and CDR2 SMNVEV (reference sequence). After removal of 7 bases from V and 4 bases from J, the junction contained 9 bases not matched to a gene. CDR3 sequence (DNA): TGTGCCAGCACCATCGGGACTAGCGGACCATACGAGCAGTACTTC. It codes for CASTIGTSGPYEQYF.

The rearrangement joins TRBV12-3 or TRBV12-4 to TRBJ1-1; D gene ambiguous. Trimming stripped 5 bases from V and 3 bases from J, with 7 bases between. There are 12 residues in the CDR3. In DNA form, the CDR3 reads TGTGCCAGCAGTCCCTCGGACACTGAAGCTTTCTTT. It is translated as CASSPSDTEAFF.

The chain recombines TRBV24-1 with TRBJ1-2; 7 bases are a match to TRBD1. The length of the CDR3 is 14 residues. With V trimmed by 4 bases and J by 7 bases, 8 bases remained unmatched. Germline values: CDR1 KGHDR, CDR2 SFDVKD. The DNA of the CDR3 is TGTGCCACCAGTGAAAGGACAGGCAGAAGTGGCTACACCTTC. This gives the protein CATSERTGRSGYTF.

The chain couples TRBV18 to TRBJ2-3; TRBD2 agrees at 9 bases. V shed 4 bases, J shed 4 bases, and the junction held 6 bases outside the gene matches. The germline V gene has CDR1 KGHSH and CDR2 LQKENI. This CDR3 comprises 15 residues. Written as DNA, the CDR3 is TGTGCCAGCTCACGAATAGCGGGAGTAGCAGATACGCAGTATTTT. Its protein product is CASSRIAGVADTQYF.